Sequencing of this T cell receptor (beta chain) was carried out in a study of T cells in women clearing cervical HPV infection. As for the study in general: Controls gave blood once infection was undetectable; cases at lesion identification. For cases, blood was sampled a median approximately 150 days after lesion detection, interquartile range about 90 to 230 days.

Worth noting for this clone: Its antigen is undetermined. With the read ending 3 residues before the CDR3 end, the germline J gene is used to fill in that end.

Genomic DNA, averaging 1200 ng per sample, yielded TCR beta CDR3 via immunoSEQ. Profiled with immunoSEQ multiplex PCR; TCRdb holds only in-frame clones, not every one. The sample totals about 16,000 clones. Broader study findings: TRBV6-7 relative abundance averaged 0.11% in cases and around 0.17% in controls.

The length of the CDR3 is 14 residues. CDR1 is KGHSH and CDR2 is LQKENI in the germline V gene. The V gene lost 6 bases and the J gene lost 6 bases, with 17 bases spanning the gap. This receptor was identified in a woman aged 18 to 75 with a cervical HPV16 infection that either progressed to CIN3+ or cleared (not recorded which). The chain combines TRBV18 with TRBJ1-1, with D uncertain. The sample was blood buffy coat. The covered CDR3 bases are TGTGCCAGCTCGCCGGGCTCGGGGAGCCCTGAA. It yields the protein CASSPGSGSPE. The whole CDR3 is CASSPGSGSPEAFF. The full variable domain, in which reference TRBV18 and TRBJ1-1 provide the parts outside the CDR3, is NAGVMQNPRHLVRRRGQEARLRCSPMKGHSHVYWYRQLPEEGLKFMVYLQKENIIDESGMPKERFSAEFPKEGPSILRIQQVVRGDSAAYFCASSPGSGSPEAFFGQGTRLTVV.